The entry below gives a single T cell receptor beta chain sequence along with its context. The sample is drawn from a study of blood T cell repertoires in COVID-19. As handled by the study authors: Reference gene primer amplification gave estimated nucleated cell counts. Profiling relied on immunoSEQ multiplex PCR, and the TCRdb table lists in-frame clones only, not all of them. V, J and clone size are those of that table, while D and trimming were read from the DNA. The top ten clones hold over 5% of a sample with 250,000 to 350,000 clones, 90% of them seen once. The CDR3 sequence is 16 residues long. Trimming at V came to 1 base and at J to 2 bases, leaving 7 bases not matched to a gene. CDR1 SGHDT and CDR2 YYEEEE come from the germline V gene.

Material: peripheral blood. This receptor was obtained from a woman between 45 and 65 years old with COVID-19, enrolled during active disease. The chain combines TRBV5-6 with TRBJ2-5; 8 bases line up with TRBD2. The CDR3 DNA reads TGTGCCAGCAGCTTGCTTAGCGGGAAGGGACAAGAGACCCAGTACTTC. Amino acids: CASSLLSGKGQETQYF. The complete variable domain, with remaining parts taken from reference TRBV5-6 and TRBJ2-5, reads DAGVTQSPTHLIKTRGQQVTLRCSPKSGHDTVSWYQQALGQGPQFIFQYYEEEERQRGNFPDRFSGHQFPNYSSELNVNALLLGDSALYLCASSLLSGKGQETQYFGPGTRLLVL.